This T cell receptor (beta chain) comes out of a study of glioma-infiltrating T cells. Study outcomes and limitations: Non-neoplastic patients had below-expected tissue-blood divergence, while all gliomas exceeded expectation.

There are many counts of this clonotype. Its antigen is currently unknown. V dropped 7 bases and J dropped 5 bases, with 11 bases sitting between them. This CDR3 is built from 12 residues. From germline, CDR1 is MDHEN and CDR2 SYDVKM. Amplification of TCR alpha and beta CDR3 regions from RNA used iRepertoire nested multiplex PCR. MiXCR, applied by TCRdb to the multiplex PCR reads, yields one record per CDR3 protein. The sample yields about 180,000 distinct CDR3 sequences, about 40% seen once. V and J are TRBV28 and TRBJ2-5; no firm D call. Sequencing was done on a sample of glioma tissue, nonneoplastic brain tissue, or PBMCs (not recorded which). This TCR came from a human donor with low-grade glioma or glioblastoma, undergoing nonglioma brain surgery, or in good health (not recorded which). The CDR3 region has the DNA TGTGCCAGCACCCCGGACCGGGAGACCCAGTACTTC. Encoded protein: CASTPDRETQYF.